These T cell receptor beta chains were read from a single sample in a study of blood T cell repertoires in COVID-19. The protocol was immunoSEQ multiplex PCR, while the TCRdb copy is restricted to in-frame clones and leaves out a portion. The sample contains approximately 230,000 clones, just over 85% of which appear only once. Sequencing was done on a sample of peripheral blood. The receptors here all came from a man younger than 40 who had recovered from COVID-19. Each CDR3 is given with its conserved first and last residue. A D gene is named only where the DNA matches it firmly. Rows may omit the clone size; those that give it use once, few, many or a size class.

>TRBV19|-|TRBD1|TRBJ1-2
TGTGCCAGTAGTGAGATACAGGGGGGCTACACCTTC
CASSEIQGGYTF
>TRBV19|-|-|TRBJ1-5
TGTGCCAGTAGTATATCGACAGCTGGCCATCAGCCCCAGCATTTT
CASSISTAGHQPQHF
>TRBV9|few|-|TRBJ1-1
TGTGCCAGCAGCGTAGGGGGGCACACTGAAGCTTTCTTT
CASSVGGHTEAFF
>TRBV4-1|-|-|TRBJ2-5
TGCGCCAGCAGCCAAGCGGAAGAGACCCAGTACTTC
CASSQAEETQYF
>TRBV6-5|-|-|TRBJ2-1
TGTGCCAGCAGTTTTACAGCTTACAATGAGCAGTTCTTC
CASSFTAYNEQFF
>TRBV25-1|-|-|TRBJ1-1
TGTGCCAGCAGTGTTTGGGGGGGCACTGAAGCTTTCTTT
CASSVWGGTEAFF
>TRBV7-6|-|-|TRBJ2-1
TGTGCCAGCAGCTTAAACCGTGACAGTTTGAATGAGCAGTTCTTC
CASSLNRDSLNEQFF
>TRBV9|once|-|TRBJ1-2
TGTGCCAGCAGCGTAGGCAGGGGCCTGTATGGCTACACCTTC
CASSVGRGLYGYTF
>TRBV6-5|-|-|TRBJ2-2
TGTGCCAGCAGGAACAGGGGGGGCACCGGGGAGCTGTTTTTT
CASRNRGGTGELFF
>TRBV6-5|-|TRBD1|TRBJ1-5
TGTGCCAGCGGGACAGGGGTTCCCAATCAGCCCCAGCATTTT
CASGTGVPNQPQHF
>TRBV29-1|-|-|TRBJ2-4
TGCAGCGTTGAACCAGGGAATAACATTCAGTACTTC
CSVEPGNNIQYF
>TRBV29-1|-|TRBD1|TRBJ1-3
TGCAGCGTTTGGGACAGGGGCTCTGGAAACACCATATATTTT
CSVWDRGSGNTIYF
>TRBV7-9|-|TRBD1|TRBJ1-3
TGTGCCAGCAGCCCCGACAGGGAAGCTGGAAACACCATATATTTT
CASSPDREAGNTIYF
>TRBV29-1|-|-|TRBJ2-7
TGCAGCGTTGAAACCGGGTACGGCGAGCAGTACTTC
CSVETGYGEQYF
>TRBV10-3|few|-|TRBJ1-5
TGTGCCATCAGTGGGGGGGATCAGCCCCAGCATTTT
CAISGGDQPQHF
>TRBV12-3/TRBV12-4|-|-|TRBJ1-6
TGTGCCAGCAGCCGAGGGTCACCCCTCCACTTT
CASSRGSPLHF
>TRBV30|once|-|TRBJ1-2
TGTGCCTGGAGTCGTTTTTATGGCTACACCTTC
CAWSRFYGYTF
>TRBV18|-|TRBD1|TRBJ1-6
TGTGCCAGCTCGCGAGATACAGGGGAACTCCTCCACTTT
CASSRDTGELLHF
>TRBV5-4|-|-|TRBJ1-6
TGTGCCAGCAGCTTGGATCGGTACTCACCCCTCCACTTT
CASSLDRYSPLHF
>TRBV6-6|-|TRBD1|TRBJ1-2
TGTGCCAGCAGCCCCTCGACAGGGCCAGGAACCAACTTC
CASSPSTGPGTNF
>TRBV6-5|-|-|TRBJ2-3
TGTGCCAGCAGTCGAGGGGGTCCCAGCACAGATACGCAGTATTTT
CASSRGGPSTDTQYF
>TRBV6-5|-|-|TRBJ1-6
TGTGCCAGCAGTTACGGAGGGGCCAGCTCACCCCTCCACTTT
CASSYGGASSPLHF
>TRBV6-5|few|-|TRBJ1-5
TGTGCCAGCAGTTCCCCCTTTCAGCCCCAGCATTTT
CASSSPFQPQHF
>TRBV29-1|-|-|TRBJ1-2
TGCAGCGTCCTGGAGACGGGCTACACCTTC
CSVLETGYTF
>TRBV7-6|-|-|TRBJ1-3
TGTGCCAGCAGCGATGTTGAGGTGCGAGGAAACACCATATATTTT
CASSDVEVRGNTIYF
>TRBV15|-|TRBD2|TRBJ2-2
TGTGCCACCAGCAGGGGACTAGCGGGGGGGAACACCGGGGAGCTGTTTTTT
CATSRGLAGGNTGELFF
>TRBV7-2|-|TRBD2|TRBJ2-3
TGTGCCAGCAGCTTAACTAGCGGGGGGCCGGATACGCAGTATTTT
CASSLTSGGPDTQYF
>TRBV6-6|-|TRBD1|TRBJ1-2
TGTGCCAGCAGTTACGAGGGACAGGGATTTCCGAGCTACACCTTC
CASSYEGQGFPSYTF
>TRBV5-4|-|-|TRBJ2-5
TGTGCCAGCGCAAAGGGGCAGCAAATACAAGAGACCCAGTACTTC
CASAKGQQIQETQYF
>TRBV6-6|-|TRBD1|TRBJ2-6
TGTGCCAGCAGCTCAGGGGGCGCTGGGGCCAACGTCCTGACTTTC
CASSSGGAGANVLTF
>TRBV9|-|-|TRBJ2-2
TGTGCCAGCAGCGATTCCTCAGGGGTGGGGACCGGGGAGCTGTTTTTT
CASSDSSGVGTGELFF
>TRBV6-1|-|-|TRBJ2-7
TGTGCCAGCAGTGAATCGTCGACTTCCTACGAGCAGTACTTC
CASSESSTSYEQYF
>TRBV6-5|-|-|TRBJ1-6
TGTGCCAGCACGGGCTCCTATAATTCACCCCTCCACTTT
CASTGSYNSPLHF
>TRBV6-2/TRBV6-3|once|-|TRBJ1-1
TGTGCCAGCAGCCCCGCGGGGCAGGGTGACACTGAAGCTTTCTTT
CASSPAGQGDTEAFF
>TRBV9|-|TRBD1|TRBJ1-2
TGTGCCAGCAGCGCCCAAGGACAGGGCGGCTACACCTTC
CASSAQGQGGYTF